This entry lists 2 T cell receptor beta chains sequenced from one sample in a study of cytomegalovirus exposure and HLA in healthy donors. Vbeta (60) and Jbeta (13) primers were used in the PCR. Sequenced by immunoSEQ multiplex PCR; TCRdb stores in-frame clones only, minus some. The table has around 99,000 clones, roughly 82% seen once. Sequenced material: PBMCs. The source of these receptors is a man aged 25 to 40 in good health and CMV-seropositive.

J is TRBJ2-7 and V is TRBV5-1; the D gene is possibly TRBD1 (6 bases). This CDR3 is built from 16 residues. Deletions cut 4 bases from V and 5 bases from J, with 22 bases between. In germline, CDR1 is SGHRS, CDR2 YFSETQ. CDR3 sequence reads: CASSNTNVGGGNEQYF. The CDR3 bases are TGCGCCAGCAGCAACACCAATGTAGGGGGTGGAAACGAGCAGTACTTC.

The rearrangement joins TRBV5-1 to TRBJ2-1; the match to TRBD2 covers 13 bases. After removal of 4 bases from V and 5 bases from J, the junction contained 3 bases not matched to a gene. Germline V CDR1 and CDR2: SGHRS, YFSETQ. This CDR3 has 15 amino acids. The DNA of the CDR3 is TGCGCCAGCAGCAGACTAGCGGGGGGCCACAATGAGCAGTTCTTC. This sequence encodes CASSRLAGGHNEQFF.